This T cell receptor beta chain is from a study of blood T cell repertoires in COVID-19. Study overall: Italy, Spain and the United States were the sources of the convalescent and acute COVID-19 samples. PBMCs, B-cell-depleted T cells, or T cells provided the cDNA or gDNA that made up the material.

CDR1 MNHNY and CDR2 SVGAGI come from the germline V gene (reference sequence). V shed 5 bases and J 0 bases; nucleotides not matched to a gene: 12. The CDR3 is 19 residues long. Original analysis: Reference gene primers were amplified, and this amplification served to estimate nucleated cell counts. Sequenced by immunoSEQ multiplex PCR; TCRdb stores in-frame clones only, minus some. V, J and clone size reflect that table, while D and trimming were determined from the DNA. Found here are roughly 210,000 clones, around 90% of them singletons; the top ten hold about 1.7%. This receptor was obtained from a man between 65 and 85 years old with acute or convalescent COVID-19. The chain links TRBV6-6 to TRBJ2-3; 12 bases are a match to TRBD2. The sample consisted of peripheral blood. CDR3: CASSRLPLAGGFSTDTQYF. The CDR3 DNA reads as TGTGCCAGCAGTCGACTTCCACTAGCGGGAGGATTTAGCACAGATACGCAGTATTTT.